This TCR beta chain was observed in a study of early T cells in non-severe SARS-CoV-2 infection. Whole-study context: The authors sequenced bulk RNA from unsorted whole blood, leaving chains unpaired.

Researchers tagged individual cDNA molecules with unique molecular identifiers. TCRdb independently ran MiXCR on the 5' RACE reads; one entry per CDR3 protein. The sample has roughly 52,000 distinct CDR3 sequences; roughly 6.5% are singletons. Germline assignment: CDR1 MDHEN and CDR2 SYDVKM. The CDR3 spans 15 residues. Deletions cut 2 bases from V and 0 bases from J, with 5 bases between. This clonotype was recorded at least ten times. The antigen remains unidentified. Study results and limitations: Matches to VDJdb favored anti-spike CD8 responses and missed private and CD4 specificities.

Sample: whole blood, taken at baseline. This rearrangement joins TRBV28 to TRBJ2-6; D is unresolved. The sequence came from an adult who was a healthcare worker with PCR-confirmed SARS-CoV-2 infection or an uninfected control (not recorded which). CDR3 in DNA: TGTGCCAGCAGTTTAGTGAGCTCTGGGGCCAACGTCCTGACTTTC. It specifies CASSLVSSGANVLTF. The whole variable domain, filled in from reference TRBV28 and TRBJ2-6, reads DVKVTQSSRYLVKRTGEKVFLECVQDMDHENMFWYRQDPGLGLRLIYFSYDVKMKEKGDIPEGYSVSREKKERFSLILESASTNQTSMYLCASSLVSSGANVLTFGAGSRLTVL.